A selection of T cell receptor beta chains follows, all from one sample in a study of technical replicates of blood from a few donors. Libraries were prepared by immunoSEQ multiplex PCR; TCRdb keeps only in-frame clonotypes and omits some of them. The table lists some 83,000 clones, 85% to 95% of them singletons, with more than 0.2% in the top ten. The sequenced material came from T cells isolated from PBMCs. These receptor sequences come from a human donor in good health. The CDR3 runs from the conserved cysteine through the conserved F or W. The D gene is left open where the match is weak. Part of the rows lack a size; the others show once, few, many or a class for expanded clones.

D gene	clone size	J gene	V gene	CDR3 protein	CDR3 DNA
TRBD2	-	TRBJ2-5	TRBV5-1	CASSLGYVSGDQETQYF	TGCGCCAGCAGCTTGGGGTATGTTAGCGGGGACCAAGAGACCCAGTACTTC
TRBD1	-	TRBJ2-6	TRBV5-1	CASKLTMTGSGANVLTF	TGCGCCAGCAAGCTGACTATGACAGGGTCAGGGGCCAACGTCCTGACTTTC
-	-	TRBJ2-7	TRBV27	CASSLGDSSYEQYF	TGTGCCAGCAGTTTAGGAGACAGCTCCTACGAGCAGTACTTC
TRBD1	-	TRBJ1-2	TRBV7-8	CASSLTAGQEYGYTF	TGTGCCAGCAGCCTCACGGCGGGACAGGAATATGGCTACACCTTC
TRBD1	-	TRBJ2-2	TRBV28	CASRGGQGTGELFF	TGTGCCAGCAGGGGGGGACAGGGGACCGGGGAGCTGTTTTTT
TRBD2	-	TRBJ2-5	TRBV7-9	CASSLNSGGAEETQYF	TGTGCCAGCAGCCTGAATAGCGGGGGGGCCGAAGAGACCCAGTACTTC
TRBD2	few	TRBJ2-2	TRBV27	CASRGLAGDTGELFF	TGTGCCAGCAGGGGACTAGCGGGAGACACCGGGGAGCTGTTTTTT
TRBD1	-	TRBJ1-1	TRBV11-3	CASSTPDRAVRSTEAFF	TGTGCCAGCAGCACGCCCGACAGGGCGGTTCGGAGCACTGAAGCTTTCTTT
TRBD1	-	TRBJ1-1	TRBV10-3	CAISESGTVNTEAFF	TGTGCCATCAGTGAGTCCGGGACAGTGAACACTGAAGCTTTCTTT
-	few	TRBJ1-1	TRBV10-3	CAIRTGNTEAFF	TGTGCCATCAGGACTGGGAACACTGAAGCTTTCTTT
-	-	TRBJ1-1	TRBV28	CASSAGQPMNTEAFF	TGTGCCAGCAGCGCAGGACAACCAATGAACACTGAAGCTTTCTTT
-	-	TRBJ2-7	TRBV28	CASNPMVGGRYEQYF	TGTGCCAGCAACCCGATGGTCGGGGGGCGGTACGAGCAGTACTTC
TRBD1	-	TRBJ1-3	TRBV18	CASSRTGDRSNTIYF	TGTGCCAGCTCACGGACAGGGGATCGGTCGAACACCATATATTTT
TRBD1	-	TRBJ2-7	TRBV4-1	CASSTQGASYEQYF	TGCGCCAGCAGCACACAGGGGGCATCCTACGAGCAGTACTTC
TRBD1	-	TRBJ2-4	TRBV29-1	CSARTGAKNIQYF	TGCAGCGCCCGGACAGGGGCCAAAAACATTCAGTACTTC
TRBD1	-	TRBJ1-1	TRBV7-9	CASSLTTGGFTEAFF	TGTGCCAGCAGCTTGACGACAGGGGGCTTTACTGAAGCTTTCTTT
-	-	TRBJ2-7	TRBV4-1	CASSPDVGVAPSYEQYF	TGCGCCAGCAGCCCCGACGTCGGTGTAGCCCCGTCCTACGAGCAGTACTTC
-	-	TRBJ2-1	TRBV7-9	CASSPGLINEQFF	TGTGCCAGCAGCCCCGGACTCATTAATGAGCAGTTCTTC
TRBD1	-	TRBJ1-2	TRBV19	CASSTNRHDRAYGYTF	TGTGCCAGTAGTACGAATCGACACGACAGGGCCTATGGCTACACCTTC
TRBD2	-	TRBJ2-2	TRBV2	CASSRTSGGASGTGELFF	TGTGCCAGCAGTCGGACTAGCGGGGGGGCTTCAGGCACCGGGGAGCTGTTTTTT
-	-	TRBJ1-6	TRBV30	CAWSVAENSPLHF	TGTGCCTGGAGTGTTGCCGAGAATTCACCCCTCCACTTT
-	-	TRBJ1-2	TRBV14	CASSRPSLSLDFYGYTF	TGTGCCAGCAGCCGGCCGAGCCTGTCGCTTGACTTCTATGGCTACACCTTC
-	-	TRBJ2-1	TRBV9	CASSVASTLSHEQFF	TGTGCCAGCAGCGTAGCGTCCACTCTTAGTCATGAGCAGTTCTTC
-	-	TRBJ2-7	TRBV27	CASSFSGNYEQYF	TGTGCCAGCAGTTTCTCCGGGAACTACGAGCAGTACTTC
TRBD2	-	TRBJ2-2	TRBV9	CASSFGRVNGELFF	TGTGCCAGCAGCTTTGGGAGGGTAAACGGGGAGCTGTTTTTT
-	-	TRBJ2-7	TRBV5-1	CASSLGGPSSYEQYF	TGCGCCAGCAGCTTGGGTGGGCCCTCCTCCTACGAGCAGTACTTC
TRBD1	-	TRBJ1-2	TRBV10-3	CAIAAGQDGYTF	TGTGCCATCGCCGCCGGACAGGATGGCTACACCTTC
-	-	TRBJ1-5	TRBV29-1	CSVGTSNQPQHF	TGCAGCGTGGGGACAAGCAATCAGCCCCAGCATTTT
-	-	TRBJ1-1	TRBV5-1	CASNREGLVNTEAFF	TGCGCCAGCAATCGGGAAGGGCTGGTGAACACTGAAGCTTTCTTT
-	-	TRBJ2-5	TRBV19	CASICVETQYF	TGTGCCAGTATATGTGTGGAGACCCAGTACTTC
TRBD1	-	TRBJ1-1	TRBV7-9	CASSLTGGTEAFF	TGTGCCAGCAGCCTGACAGGGGGCACTGAAGCTTTCTTT
-	-	TRBJ1-1	TRBV19	CASSILVAQTEAFF	TGTGCCAGTAGTATTTTAGTTGCCCAAACTGAAGCTTTCTTT
-	-	TRBJ1-1	TRBV21-1	CASRLGGQGGTEAFF	TGTGCCAGCAGGTTAGGAGGACAGGGTGGGACTGAAGCTTTCTTT
TRBD1	-	TRBJ1-1	TRBV7-9	CASSFTGDTEAFF	TGTGCCAGCAGCTTTACAGGGGACACTGAAGCTTTCTTT
TRBD2	-	TRBJ2-1	TRBV7-9	CASSRRTSNEDEQFF	TGTGCCAGCAGCCGCCGGACTAGCAACGAGGATGAGCAGTTCTTC
TRBD1	-	TRBJ1-2	TRBV6-5	CASSHGTEGYTF	TGTGCCAGCAGCCACGGGACAGAGGGCTACACCTTC
-	once	TRBJ1-3	TRBV30	CAWSVIRSSSSGNTIYF	TGTGCCTGGAGTGTAATCCGGTCATCGTCTTCTGGAAACACCATATATTTT
-	-	TRBJ2-1	TRBV27	CASSFVDPREQFF	TGTGCCAGCAGTTTCGTGGATCCCAGGGAGCAGTTCTTC
TRBD1	-	TRBJ2-5	TRBV7-3	CASSYTGGKETQYF	TGTGCCAGCAGCTACACAGGGGGCAAGGAGACCCAGTACTTC
TRBD1	-	TRBJ2-1	TRBV5-1	CASSLWDRDDNEQFF	TGCGCCAGCAGCTTGTGGGACAGGGACGACAATGAGCAGTTCTTC
TRBD2	-	TRBJ2-3	TRBV7-9	CASSLWVSLRGKSTDTQYF	TGTGCCAGCAGCTTATGGGTTTCTTTGCGGGGGAAGAGCACAGATACGCAGTATTTT
TRBD2	-	TRBJ2-2	TRBV7-8	CASSLGSGTSLTGELFF	TGTGCCAGCAGCTTAGGATCGGGGACTAGTCTAACCGGGGAGCTGTTTTTT
TRBD1	-	TRBJ2-3	TRBV19	CASSILIGQGKDTQYF	TGTGCCAGTAGTATCCTGATCGGACAGGGAAAAGATACGCAGTATTTT
-	-	TRBJ2-1	TRBV14	CASSPRVGLFTGEQFF	TGTGCCAGCAGCCCAAGAGTCGGACTGTTCACAGGGGAGCAGTTCTTC
-	-	TRBJ1-2	TRBV5-8	CASSRDQGHRSYGYTF	TGTGCCAGCAGCCGCGACCAGGGACACAGGAGCTATGGCTACACCTTC
TRBD2	-	TRBJ2-7	TRBV5-1	CASSLERLAVYEQYF	TGCGCCAGCAGCTTGGAAAGGCTAGCGGTTTACGAGCAGTACTTC
-	-	TRBJ2-5	TRBV6-1	CASSEYAGMEETQYF	TGTGCCAGCAGTGAATATGCGGGAATGGAAGAGACCCAGTACTTC
-	-	TRBJ2-6	TRBV19	CASSIYSGANVLTF	TGTGCCAGTAGTATATACTCTGGGGCCAACGTCCTGACTTTC
-	-	TRBJ2-1	TRBV6-4	CASSGSAGRDYNEQFF	TGTGCCAGCAGCGGTAGTGCGGGGAGAGACTACAATGAGCAGTTCTTC
TRBD1	-	TRBJ2-4	TRBV5-6	CASSLARQGVAKNIQYF	TGTGCCAGCAGCTTGGCCCGGCAGGGGGTAGCCAAAAACATTCAGTACTTC
TRBD1	-	TRBJ2-1	TRBV27	CASSLGTGHNSREQFF	TGTGCCAGCAGTTTAGGGACAGGGCATAATTCGCGTGAGCAGTTCTTC
TRBD2	-	TRBJ2-5	TRBV7-2	CASSSRLAGGGETQYF	TGTGCCAGCAGCTCCAGACTAGCGGGAGGGGGAGAGACCCAGTACTTC
-	-	TRBJ2-7	TRBV28	CASSEGGSYEQYF	TGTGCCAGCAGTGAAGGGGGCTCCTACGAGCAGTACTTC
TRBD1	-	TRBJ2-5	TRBV29-1	CSADRGRETQYF	TGCAGCGCGGACAGGGGGCGAGAGACCCAGTACTTC
TRBD2	-	TRBJ2-5	TRBV14	CASSQMMAGGVLETQYF	TGTGCCAGCAGCCAAATGATGGCGGGAGGAGTATTAGAGACCCAGTACTTC